This T cell receptor beta chain was profiled in a study of low-dose radiotherapy and immunotherapy resistance in tumors. First-strand cDNA used TRAV- and TRBV-specific primers, covering alpha and beta chains. Both a constant-region primer and a V-primer adapter served to amplify TCRs across 20 PCR cycles. Using its own MiXCR run on the reads, TCRdb lists one record per CDR3 protein. The data contain fewer than 90,000 distinct CDR3 sequences, 15% to 20% of them singletons. Time point defined: before trial treatment. CDR1 SNHLY and CDR2 FYNNEI come from the germline V gene. The CDR3 is 13 amino acids. V was clipped by 8 bases and J by 0 bases, with 8 bases between them. This clonotype was seen ten or more times.

Sequenced here: PBMCs, sampled before treatment. The chain couples TRBV2 to TRBJ2-1; TRBD2 might be the D (6 bases). The receptor's source is a male donor with prostate cancer. CDR3 region: CASSSASYNEQFF. In DNA, the CDR3 is TGTGCCAGCTCTAGCGCCTCCTACAATGAGCAGTTCTTC.